What follows is one T cell receptor (beta chain) and its context. No antigen is known for it. Healthy donors had no documented immune events, such as infections, while sampled. The CDR3 loop spans 14 amino acids. Trimming shortened V by 6 bases and J by 6 bases, and 12 bases separated the two germline ends. Germline CDR1 and CDR2: MNHEY and SVGAGI. TCRdb's table, derived via immunoSEQ multiplex PCR, lists solely in-frame clones and lacks some. The sample includes tens of thousands of clones, 89% of them seen just once. These data come from a study of identifying expanded T cells in peripheral blood. General observations from the study: Approximately 1.2 clones differed between technical replicates, versus around 15 and 19 over time.

The sequence came from a person aged 18 to 70 in good health. The rearrangement joins TRBV6-5 to TRBJ1-6; D call uncertain. Material for sequencing was blood. CDR3 DNA: TGTGCCAGCAGCCGTCAACCTATTAATTCACCCCTCCACTTT. It specifies CASSRQPINSPLHF.